A single sample is the source of the 13 T cell receptor beta chains below, sequenced in a study of Graves' ophthalmopathy and Graves' hyperthyroidism (dated by TCRdb to 2017 to 2018). This sample was sequenced with an Illumina HiSeq 2000. For repertoire sequencing, TCR beta CDR3 regions were amplified from RNA transcripts. The first round of RT-PCR was done with HTBI primers and the Qiagen OneStep RT-PCR kit, and was followed by a second round of multiplex PCR, then size selection and purification. The public reads were reprocessed in TCRdb via fastp at Q25 and MiXCR, keeping in-frame beta chains. All rows with the same CDR3 protein become a single entry with the most common DNA and genes. In all, the sample holds under 350,000 distinct CDR3 sequences, and about 17% of those were seen once. The ten largest clones add up to roughly 12% of the sample. The sample consisted of peripheral blood. The receptors derive from an adult man with Graves' ophthalmopathy.

In its sample, this clonotype was seen many times. The chain uses TRBV20-1 and TRBJ1-2; D gene uncertain. Trimming removed 5 bases at V and 2 bases at J, with 12 bases between. The germline CDR1 and CDR2 sequences are DFQATT and SNEGSKA (reference sequence). The CDR3 runs 13 residues. The CDR3 bases are TGCAGTGCTTCCCCGGGCAGAAACTATGGCTACACCTTC. Its translation is CSASPGRNYGYTF.

At least ten counts were recorded for this clonotype. The chain uses TRBV20-1 and TRBJ2-7; 7 nucleotides align to TRBD2. Germline assignment: CDR1 DFQATT and CDR2 SNEGSKA (reference sequence). V lost 0 bases to trimming and J lost 6 bases; unmatched junction nucleotides: 14. CDR3 size: 16 residues. The CDR3 nucleotides read TGCAGTGCTAGAGAGGGTGTATGGGACTATTCTCTCGAGCAGTACTTC. Protein product: CSAREGVWDYSLEQYF.

V usage is TRBV12-5 and J usage is TRBJ1-2; D gene ambiguous. The germline V gene encodes CDR1 LGHNT and CDR2 FRNRAP. The CDR3 has 12 residues. Trimming pared 6 bases from V and 5 bases from J, leaving 10 bases between. The CDR3 spells CASGSYGYGYTF. CDR3 nucleotide sequence: TGTGCTAGTGGCTCATACGGGTATGGCTACACCTTC.

This clonotype was observed many times. V and J are TRBV18 and TRBJ2-5; D is uncertain. The germline V gene encodes CDR1 KGHSH and CDR2 LQKENI. V lost 0 bases to trimming and J lost 4 bases, with 6 bases between them. The CDR3 runs 13 residues. The CDR3 loop reads CASSPPDGETQYF. CDR3 DNA sequence: TGTGCCAGCTCACCACCGGACGGAGAGACCCAGTACTTC.

Many counts were recorded for this clonotype. The chain uses TRBV30 and TRBJ1-3; D is uncertain. CDR3 size: 13 residues. Trimming removed 8 bases from V and 1 base from J, with 12 bases in between. From germline, CDR1 is GTSNPN and CDR2 SVGIG (reference sequence). The CDR3 DNA follows: TGTGCCCAACCCCACGGATCTGGAAACACCATATATTTT. It is translated as CAQPHGSGNTIYF. The whole variable domain, filled in from reference TRBV30 and TRBJ1-3, reads SQTIHQWPATLVQPVGSPLSLECTVEGTSNPNLYWYRQAAGRGLQLLFYSVGIGQISSEVPQNLSASRPQDRQFILSSKKLLLSDSGFYLCAQPHGSGNTIYFGEGSWLTVV.

There are many counts of this clonotype. The CDR3 region is CASRDTSGRGWTYEQYF. The CDR3 region has the DNA TGTGCCAGCAGAGATACTAGCGGGAGGGGGTGGACCTACGAGCAGTACTTC. This sequence joins TRBV28 and TRBJ2-7; 13 bases are shared with TRBD2. J gave up 2 bases and V 6 bases, and 10 bases lay outside the gene matches. CDR1 is MDHEN and CDR2 is SYDVKM in the germline V gene. The CDR3 contains 17 residues.

The CDR3 DNA is TGTGCCTGGAGTGGACAGGGGGGTTCCTACGAGCAGTACTTC. Protein sequence: CAWSGQGGSYEQYF. The chain links TRBV30 to TRBJ2-7, with TRBD1 matching 9 bases. The CDR3 has 14 residues. V lost 1 base and J lost 1; bases outside the gene matches: 2. CDR1 and CDR2 from the germline V gene are GTSNPN and SVGIG (reference sequence).

This clonotype came up many times. The CDR3: CASSSTGRTLNYGYTF. Written as DNA, the CDR3 is TGCGCCAGCAGCTCGACTGGACGCACCCTTAACTATGGCTACACCTTC. The rearrangement joins TRBV5-1 to TRBJ1-2, with D uncertain. The CDR3 runs 16 residues. From germline, CDR1 is SGHRS and CDR2 YFSETQ. Trimming took 3 bases from V and 1 from J, leaving 16 bases between them.

This clonotype was seen at least ten times. The chain uses TRBV11-1 and TRBJ2-7, with D possibly TRBD2 on 5 matching bases. The CDR3 spans 16 residues. Trimming shortened V by 5 bases and J by 5 bases, and 22 bases separated the two germline ends. From germline, CDR1 is SGHAT and CDR2 FQDESV (reference sequence). CDR3 bases: TGTGCCAGCAGCCCGGCCGGGGTCCCCTCCCCCCACGAGCAGTACTTC. It yields the protein CASSPAGVPSPHEQYF.

This clonotype was counted many times. The junction does not match germline at one end; this may be a read error. The chain carries TRBV13 and TRBJ2-5; 8 bases are shared with TRBD2. The CDR3 covers 14 residues. Germline values: CDR1 PRHDT, CDR2 FYEKMQ (reference sequence). The CDR3 spells CASSLMVERGSQHF. DNA of the CDR3: TGTGCCAGCAGCTTAATGGTAGAGCGGGGGTCCCAGCACTTC.

This clonotype was detected ten times or more. The J gene is TRBJ1-5, the V gene TRBV20-1, with 10 bases lining up with TRBD1. CDR1 is DFQATT and CDR2 is SNEGSKA in the germline V gene (reference sequence). After removal of 6 bases from V and 6 bases from J, the junction contained 8 bases not matched to a gene. This CDR3 spans 14 amino acids. The DNA for the CDR3 is TGCAGTGCCCCCGGGACAGGGGACGGTCAGCCCCAGCATTTT. As protein: CSAPGTGDGQPQHF.

This clonotype was detected many times. This CDR3 is CASSFRGGTDSPLHF. Here the CDR3 DNA reads TGTGCCAGCAGCTTCCGCGGGGGCACGGATTCACCCCTCCACTTT. The chain carries TRBV7-3 and TRBJ1-6; D is perhaps TRBD1 (6 bases). Trimming pared 3 bases from V and 8 bases from J, leaving 14 bases between. CDR3 length equals 15 residues. Germline loops: CDR1 SGHTA, CDR2 FQGTGA.

The table lists this clonotype with many counts. This chain links TRBV9 with TRBJ2-7; TRBD2 might be the D (6 bases). Per the germline V gene, CDR1 is SGDLS and CDR2 is YYNGEE. This CDR3 spans 14 amino acids. V dropped 2 bases and J dropped 3 bases, with 12 bases sitting between them. The CDR3 reads CASSVGLPNYEQYF. The CDR3 region has the DNA TGTGCCAGCAGCGTCGGACTACCTAACTACGAGCAGTACTTC.